The 13 T cell receptor beta chains in this list originate from one sample, sequenced in a study of identical twins. TCRdb reprocessed the 5' RACE reads via MiXCR and lists one record per CDR3 protein. The sample consists of 690,000 or so distinct CDR3 sequences, roughly 8% of them appearing once. These data were also reused for a study on yellow fever vaccine responses in identical twins.

The sequenced sample consisted of PBMCs. These receptor sequences come from a woman between 18 and 29 years old in good health.

This clonotype was seen a handful of times. This sequence joins TRBV20-1 and TRBJ2-2, with D possibly matching TRBD1 (5 bases). The germline V gene has CDR1 DFQATT and CDR2 SNEGSKA (reference sequence). The V end lost 0 bases, the J end lost 2 bases, and 10 bases lay between the germline ends. The CDR3 is made up of 15 amino acids. Here the CDR3 reads CSARDRDSNTGELFF. DNA of the CDR3: TGCAGTGCTAGAGATAGAGACAGTAACACCGGGGAGCTGTTTTTT.

V gene TRBV5-6 combines with J gene TRBJ2-7; TRBD1 agrees at 7 bases. V gave up 2 bases and J gave up 5 bases; unmatched junction bases: 4. The germline V gene has CDR1 SGHDT and CDR2 YYEEEE. The CDR3 has 13 residues. CDR3 loop: CASSFLGTDEQYF. CDR3 coding DNA: TGTGCCAGCAGCTTCCTCGGGACAGACGAGCAGTACTTC.

This clonotype was seen repeatedly, ten times or more. This chain links TRBV20-1 with TRBJ1-5, with D tentatively TRBD1 (6 bases). Trimming took off 5 bases at V and 6 bases at J, with 17 bases between the two ends. Looked up from germline, CDR1 is DFQATT and CDR2 is SNEGSKA (reference sequence). The CDR3 sequence is 14 residues long. CDR3: CSAHDRRVGQPQHF. The CDR3 coding sequence is TGCAGTGCTCACGACAGGAGGGTAGGTCAGCCCCAGCATTTT.

This clonotype has a handful of counts. The chain uses TRBV5-1 and TRBJ1-1, with 9 bases that match TRBD1. Germline CDR1 SGHRS, CDR2 YFSETQ. This CDR3 comprises 15 residues. After removal of 4 bases from V and 4 bases from J, the junction contained 8 bases not matched to a gene. CDR3 protein: CASSNGRTGVTEAFF. CDR3 coding DNA: TGCGCCAGCAGCAACGGGAGGACAGGGGTCACTGAAGCTTTCTTT.

V and J are TRBV6-2 or TRBV6-3 and TRBJ2-1; 12 nucleotides match TRBD2. Germline trimming cut 4 bases from V and 6 bases from J; bases unmatched to any gene: 13. CDR3 length: 18 residues. Germline CDR1 MNHEY, CDR2 SVGEGT. In DNA form, the CDR3 reads TGTGCCAGCAGTTCCCCCCGACTAGCGGGAGAACGTGGCAATGAGCAGTTCTTC. Translated, it gives CASSSPRLAGERGNEQFF.

This chain links TRBV2 with TRBJ2-3; the D is unclear. CDR1 and CDR2 (germline): SNHLY, FYNNEI. Trimming left V 4 bases short and J 0 bases short, with 5 bases between. The CDR3 consists of 13 residues. This CDR3 is CASSVESTDTQYF. DNA of the CDR3: TGTGCCAGCAGTGTAGAGAGCACAGATACGCAGTATTTT.

This clonotype was observed a few times. The V gene is TRBV7-6, the J gene TRBJ2-3; TRBD2 matches at 10 bases. The CDR3 is made up of 17 amino acids. CDR1 and CDR2 from the germline V gene are SGHVS and FNYEAQ. V was pared by 5 bases and J by 1 base, with 9 bases of the junction left unmatched. CDR3 region: CASSELAGRPGTDTQYF. CDR3 nucleotide sequence: TGTGCCAGCAGCGAACTAGCGGGACGACCGGGCACAGATACGCAGTATTTT.

This clonotype occurred a few times. The rearrangement links TRBV20-1 to TRBJ2-2; tentatively, D is TRBD1 (6 bases). In germline, CDR1 is DFQATT, CDR2 SNEGSKA (reference sequence). The CDR3 length is 16 residues. Trimming left V 2 bases short and J 1 base short, with 14 bases between. The CDR3: CSARPGARKNTGELFF. In DNA form, the CDR3 reads TGCAGTGCTAGACCAGGGGCAAGAAAGAACACCGGGGAGCTGTTTTTT.

This clonotype was seen only a few times. The chain has TRBV7-9 and TRBJ2-2, with D hard to call. V lost 8 bases and J 0 bases, leaving 10 bases between the germline ends. The germline gives CDR1 SEHNR, CDR2 FQNEAQ (reference sequence). The CDR3 has 14 residues. CDR3 amino acids: CASFARTNTGELFF. CDR3 sequence (DNA): TGTGCCAGCTTTGCGCGAACGAACACCGGGGAGCTGTTTTTT.

Only a few counts were recorded for this clonotype. For the CDR3, the DNA is TGTGCCAGCAGTTCCCAGCGGGGCAATGAGCAGTTCTTC. This sequence encodes CASSSQRGNEQFF. The chain is built from TRBV6-2 or TRBV6-3 and TRBJ2-1; 7 bases fit TRBD2. This CDR3 is built from 13 residues. The germline CDR1 and CDR2 sequences are MNHEY and SVGEGT. V shed 4 bases and J 6 bases; nucleotides not matched to a gene: 3.

This clonotype occurred a few times. The rearrangement links TRBV20-1 to TRBJ2-3; a possible D gene is TRBD2 (6 bases). Trimming stripped 4 bases from V and 6 bases from J, with 17 bases between. Germline V gene lookup returns CDR1 DFQATT and CDR2 SNEGSKA (reference sequence). This CDR3 region has 14 residues. The CDR3, as DNA: TGCAGTGCTACCCGGGACTCGAGAACCGATACGCAGTATTTT. Amino acids: CSATRDSRTDTQYF.

This clonotype occurred many times. The gene calls are TRBV5-1 and TRBJ2-1, with TRBD1 matching over 10 bases. After removal of 4 bases from V and 4 bases from J, the junction contained 8 bases not matched to a gene. This CDR3 comprises 16 residues. Germline CDR1 SGHRS, CDR2 YFSETQ. CDR3 in DNA: TGCGCCAGCAGCGGGACCGGGACAGGGGCTTACAATGAGCAGTTCTTC. Translation: CASSGTGTGAYNEQFF.

This clonotype has at least ten counts. V usage is TRBV5-6 and J usage is TRBJ1-5; TRBD1 might be the D (6 bases). V dropped 0 bases and J dropped 3 bases, with 13 bases sitting between them. Germline CDR1 and CDR2: SGHDT and YYEEEE. This CDR3 has 16 amino acids. The CDR3 sequence is CASSLGRGAANQPQHF. The CDR3 bases are TGTGCCAGCAGCTTGGGTCGGGGGGCTGCCAATCAGCCCCAGCATTTT.